The T cell receptor beta chain under discussion was sequenced for a study of cytomegalovirus exposure and HLA in healthy donors. In this sample, this clone turned up a few times. Its cognate antigen is unknown. Study outcomes and limitations: There were some public TCRs occurring in many donors, but most TCR sequences were rare.

The primer mix had 60 Vbeta and 13 Jbeta primers. TCRdb's copy holds only in-frame clones and misses some; the assay was immunoSEQ multiplex PCR. The sample consists of fewer than 200,000 clones, about 90% of them appearing once. The CDR3 has 15 amino acids. Germline V gives CDR1 MNHEY, CDR2 SMNVEV (reference sequence). V was cut by 1 base and J by 2 bases, with 9 bases left in between. Input material: PBMCs. This rearrangement joins TRBV27 to TRBJ2-1; no definite D call. This clonotype was sampled from a girl younger than two in good health and CMV-seronegative. CDR3 region: CASSLYTGPYNEQFF. The CDR3 DNA follows: TGTGCCAGCAGTTTATATACGGGTCCCTACAATGAGCAGTTCTTC.